The clone carrying this T cell receptor beta chain has a count of ten or more. This record comes from a study of blood T cells in healthy people across ages. Looked up from germline, CDR1 is SQVTM and CDR2 is ANQGSEA. The J segment lost 2 bases and the V segment lost 5 bases, leaving 7 bases of the junction unmatched. The CDR3 covers 15 residues. A J-beta primer mix and a sample-barcoded 5' primer were used in a second PCR of about 6 to 12 cycles. Each TCR beta cDNA got a 12-nucleotide random molecular identifier. TCRdb reanalysed the 5' RACE reads using MiXCR and keeps one entry per CDR3 protein. This sample has roughly 1,300,000 distinct CDR3 sequences; around 59% occur once, and the top ten carry 6.5% to 8.5%.

The sample was blood. The chain is built from TRBV29-1 and TRBJ2-1, with 9 bases lining up with TRBD2. This TCR was recovered from a man between 18 and 29 years old in good health. The CDR3 here is CSVPPAGGTYNEQFF. In nucleotides, the CDR3 is TGCAGCGTTCCCCCAGCGGGAGGTACCTACAATGAGCAGTTCTTC.